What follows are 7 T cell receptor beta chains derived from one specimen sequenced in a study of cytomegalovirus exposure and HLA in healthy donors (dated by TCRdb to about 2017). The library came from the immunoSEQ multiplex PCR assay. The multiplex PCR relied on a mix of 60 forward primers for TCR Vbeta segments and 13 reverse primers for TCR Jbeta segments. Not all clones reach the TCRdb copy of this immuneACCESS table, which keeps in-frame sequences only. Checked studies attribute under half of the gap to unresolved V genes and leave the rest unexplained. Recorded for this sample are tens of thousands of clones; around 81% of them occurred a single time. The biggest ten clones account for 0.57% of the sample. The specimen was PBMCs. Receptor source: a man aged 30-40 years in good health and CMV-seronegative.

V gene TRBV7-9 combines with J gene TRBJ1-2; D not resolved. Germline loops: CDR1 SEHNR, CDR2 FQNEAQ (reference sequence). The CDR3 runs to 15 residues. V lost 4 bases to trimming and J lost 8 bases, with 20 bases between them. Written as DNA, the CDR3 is TGTGCCAGCAGCTCCAACCGGGTCGCCGGATGGGGCTACACCTTC. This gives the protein CASSSNRVAGWGYTF.

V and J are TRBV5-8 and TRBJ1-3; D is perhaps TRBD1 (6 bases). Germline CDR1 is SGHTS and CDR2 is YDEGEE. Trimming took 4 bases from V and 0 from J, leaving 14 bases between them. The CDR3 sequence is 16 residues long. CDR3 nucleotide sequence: TGTGCCAGCAGCCTCCGGGACATCAGCTCTGGAAACACCATATATTTT. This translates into CASSLRDISSGNTIYF.

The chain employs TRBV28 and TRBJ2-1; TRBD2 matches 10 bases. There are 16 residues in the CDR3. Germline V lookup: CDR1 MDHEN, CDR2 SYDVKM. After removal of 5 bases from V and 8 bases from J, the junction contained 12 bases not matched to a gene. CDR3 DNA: TGTGCCAGCAGTGAGAGCGGGAGGGGTAAGTCGCATGAGCAGTTCTTC. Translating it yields CASSESGRGKSHEQFF.

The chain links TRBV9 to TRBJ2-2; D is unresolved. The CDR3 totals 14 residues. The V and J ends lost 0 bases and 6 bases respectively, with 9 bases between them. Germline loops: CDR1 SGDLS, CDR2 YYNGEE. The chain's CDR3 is CASSVGVASGELFF. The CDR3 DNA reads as TGTGCCAGCAGCGTAGGGGTAGCCTCCGGGGAGCTGTTTTTT.

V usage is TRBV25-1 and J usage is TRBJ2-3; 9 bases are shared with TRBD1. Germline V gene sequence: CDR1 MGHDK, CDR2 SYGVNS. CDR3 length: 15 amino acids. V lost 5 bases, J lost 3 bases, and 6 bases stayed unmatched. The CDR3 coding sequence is TGTGCCAGCAGTCTCGGACAGGGGATAACAGATACGCAGTATTTT. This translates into CASSLGQGITDTQYF.

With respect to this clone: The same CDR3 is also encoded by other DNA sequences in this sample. The DNA of the CDR3 is TGTGCCAGCAGCCCCGGGGGGACAGGGGGCGCCGATCTAGAGACCCAGTACTTC. Amino acid sequence: CASSPGGTGGADLETQYF. The chain links TRBV5-4 to TRBJ2-5; 12 bases map to TRBD1. V was clipped by 4 bases and J by 4 bases; unmatched bases: 14. Germline CDR1 is SGHNT and CDR2 is YYREEE (reference sequence). The CDR3 has 18 amino acids.

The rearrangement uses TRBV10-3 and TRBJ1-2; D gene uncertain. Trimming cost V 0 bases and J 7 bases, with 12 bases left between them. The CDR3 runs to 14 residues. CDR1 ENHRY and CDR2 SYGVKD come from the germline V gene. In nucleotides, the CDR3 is TGTGCCATCAGTGAGTCGTGGTCAGAATCTGGCTACACCTTC. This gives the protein CAISESWSESGYTF.